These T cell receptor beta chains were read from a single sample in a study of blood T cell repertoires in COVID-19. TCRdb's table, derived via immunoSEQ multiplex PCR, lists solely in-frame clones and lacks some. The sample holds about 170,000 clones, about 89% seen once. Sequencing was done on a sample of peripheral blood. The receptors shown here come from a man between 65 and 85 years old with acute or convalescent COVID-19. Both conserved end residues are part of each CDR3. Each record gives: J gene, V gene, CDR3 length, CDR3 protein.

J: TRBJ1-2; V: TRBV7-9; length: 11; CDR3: CASSPSYGYTF
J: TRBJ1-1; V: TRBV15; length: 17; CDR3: CATSSLGTGYSNTEAFF
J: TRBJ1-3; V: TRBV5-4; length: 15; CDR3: CASSLPGRGGNTIYF
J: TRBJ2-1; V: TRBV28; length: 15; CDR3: CASSSATSGGRWAFF
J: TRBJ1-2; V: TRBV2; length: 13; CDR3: CASSLQGNYGYTF
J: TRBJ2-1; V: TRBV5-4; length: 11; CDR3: CASSSGLEQFF
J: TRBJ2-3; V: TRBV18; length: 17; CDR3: CASSPPNRDRGADTQYF
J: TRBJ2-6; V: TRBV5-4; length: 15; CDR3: CASSPQNSGANVLTF
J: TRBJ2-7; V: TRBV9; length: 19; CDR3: CASKGRTQLSSGRVGEQYF
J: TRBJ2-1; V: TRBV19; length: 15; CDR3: CASTLSGSSYNEQFF
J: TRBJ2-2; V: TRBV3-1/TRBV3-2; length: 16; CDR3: CASSQYLGGNTGELFF
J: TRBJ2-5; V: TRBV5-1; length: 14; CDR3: CASSILTGWETQYF
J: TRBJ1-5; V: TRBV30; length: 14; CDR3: CAWSVTGSNQPQHF
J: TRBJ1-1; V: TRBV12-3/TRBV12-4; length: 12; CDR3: CASSGQGGRAFF
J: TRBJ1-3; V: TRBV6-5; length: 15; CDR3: CASKSQPSSGNTIYF
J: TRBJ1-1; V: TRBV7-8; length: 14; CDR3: CASSLDREDTEAFF
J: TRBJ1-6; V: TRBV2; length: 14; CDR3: CASRFTGGDSPLHF
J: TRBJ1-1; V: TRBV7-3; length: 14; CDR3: CASSEGTPNTEAFF
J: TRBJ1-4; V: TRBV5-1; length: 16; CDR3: CASSLAQGGLREKLFF
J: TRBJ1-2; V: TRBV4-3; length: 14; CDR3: CASSPAGGDYGYTF
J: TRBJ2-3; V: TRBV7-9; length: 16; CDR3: CASSPGQGVGSDTQYF
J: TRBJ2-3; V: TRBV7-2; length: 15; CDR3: CASSLEGQGTDTQYF
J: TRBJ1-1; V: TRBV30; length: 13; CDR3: CAWGETGGREAFF
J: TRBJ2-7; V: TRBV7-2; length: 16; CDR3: CASSLEISDPSYEQYF
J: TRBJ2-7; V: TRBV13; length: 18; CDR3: CASSLLFERDRTTYEQYF
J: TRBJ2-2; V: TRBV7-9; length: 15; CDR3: CASSLLRGNTGELFF
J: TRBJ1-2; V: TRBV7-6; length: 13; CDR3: CASSSDEGDGYTF
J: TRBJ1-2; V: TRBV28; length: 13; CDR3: CASSLGQERGYTF
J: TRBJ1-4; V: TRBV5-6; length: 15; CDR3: CASSRNRGLGEKLFF
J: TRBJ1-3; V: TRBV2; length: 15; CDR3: CASSEYRVSGNTIYF
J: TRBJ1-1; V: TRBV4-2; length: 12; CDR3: CASSQSRTEAFF
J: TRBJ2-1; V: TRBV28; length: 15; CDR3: CASTHPQAGYNEQFF
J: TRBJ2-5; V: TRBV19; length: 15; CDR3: CASSITGVVGETQYF
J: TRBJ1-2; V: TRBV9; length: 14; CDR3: CASAKGHLAYGYTF
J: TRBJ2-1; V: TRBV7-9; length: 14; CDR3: CASSPQSGQGSPFF
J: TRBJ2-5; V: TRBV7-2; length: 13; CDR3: CASSWNGGGTQYF
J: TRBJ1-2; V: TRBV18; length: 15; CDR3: CASSPLPQGADGYTF
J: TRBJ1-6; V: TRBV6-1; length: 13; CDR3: CASSYSYNSPLHF
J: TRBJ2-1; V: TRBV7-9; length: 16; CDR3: CASSSPERGAYNEQFF
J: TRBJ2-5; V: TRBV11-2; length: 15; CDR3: CASSLGAGIRETQYF
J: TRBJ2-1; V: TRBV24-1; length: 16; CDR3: CATSGTSGDSYNEQFF
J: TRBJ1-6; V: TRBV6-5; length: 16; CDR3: CASSYVDSAYNSPLHF
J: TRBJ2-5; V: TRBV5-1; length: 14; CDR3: CASSIVGLQETQYF
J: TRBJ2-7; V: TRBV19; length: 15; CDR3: CASSISSGGSYEQYF
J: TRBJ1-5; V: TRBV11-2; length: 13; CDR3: CASSLVQDQPQHF
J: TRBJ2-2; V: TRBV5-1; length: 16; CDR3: CASSRQGPANTGELFF
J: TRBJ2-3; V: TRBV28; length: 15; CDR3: CASTISRGPRDTQYF
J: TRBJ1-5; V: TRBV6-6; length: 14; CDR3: CAVKDSNSNQPQHF
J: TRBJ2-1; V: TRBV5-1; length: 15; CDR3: CASSLGGLINNEQFF
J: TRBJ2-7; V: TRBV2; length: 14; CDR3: CASNQGLFRYEQYF
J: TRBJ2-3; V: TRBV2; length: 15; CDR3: CASSRFLRGTDTQYF
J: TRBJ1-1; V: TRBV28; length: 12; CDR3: CASSFGGTEAFF
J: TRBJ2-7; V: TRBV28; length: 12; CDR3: CASSFSGREQYF
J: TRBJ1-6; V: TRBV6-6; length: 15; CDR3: CASRKDRDTNPPLHF
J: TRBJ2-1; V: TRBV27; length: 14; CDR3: CASSELAEYNEQFF
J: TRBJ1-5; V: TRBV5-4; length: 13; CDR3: CASSLAGNQPQHF
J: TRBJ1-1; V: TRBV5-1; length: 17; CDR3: CASGSPTGAPMNTEAFF
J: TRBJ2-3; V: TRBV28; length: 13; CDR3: CASSTQGTDTQYF
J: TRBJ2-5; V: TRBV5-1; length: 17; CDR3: CASSKESGLEHQETQYF